This T cell receptor beta chain comes out of a study of cytomegalovirus exposure and HLA in healthy donors. Study-level findings and limits: Of the V segments, some could not be distinguished, including TRBV6-2 and TRBV6-3, and were excluded. While the bulk of TCR sequences proved rare, some public TCRs turned up in many donors. Earlier results showed most TCR beta V segments being productive about 90% or about 30% of the time.

PCR involved 60 Vbeta and 13 Jbeta primers. TCRdb keeps only in-frame clones here, not all; method: immunoSEQ multiplex PCR. In total, the table holds around 58,000 clones. Comment on this clone: No antigen is known for it.

This CDR3 is built from 16 residues. Germline V gene data show CDR1 as LGHNA and CDR2 as YNFKEQ. The V end lost 0 bases, the J end lost 0 bases, and 12 bases lay between the germline ends. V and J are TRBV4-2 and TRBJ2-7; D call uncertain. This clonotype was obtained from a man aged 50-60 years in good health and CMV-seropositive. The sample consisted of PBMCs. CDR3: CASSQDVGKNSYEQYF. Written as DNA, the CDR3 is TGTGCCAGCAGCCAAGATGTGGGCAAGAACTCCTACGAGCAGTACTTC.